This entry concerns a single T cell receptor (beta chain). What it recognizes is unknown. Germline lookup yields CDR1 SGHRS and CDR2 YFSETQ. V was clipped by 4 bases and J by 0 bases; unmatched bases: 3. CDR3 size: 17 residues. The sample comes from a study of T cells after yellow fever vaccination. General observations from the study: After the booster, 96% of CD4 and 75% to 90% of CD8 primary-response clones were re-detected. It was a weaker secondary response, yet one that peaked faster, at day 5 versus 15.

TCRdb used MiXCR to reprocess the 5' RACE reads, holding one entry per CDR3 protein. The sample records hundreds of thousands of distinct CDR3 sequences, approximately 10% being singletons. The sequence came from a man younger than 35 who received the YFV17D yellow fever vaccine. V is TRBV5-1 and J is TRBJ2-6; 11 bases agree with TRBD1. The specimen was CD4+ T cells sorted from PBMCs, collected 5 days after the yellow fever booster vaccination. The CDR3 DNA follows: TGCGCCAGCAGCCTAGGGACAGGGGGCTCTGGGGCCAACGTCCTGACTTTC. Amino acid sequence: CASSLGTGGSGANVLTF. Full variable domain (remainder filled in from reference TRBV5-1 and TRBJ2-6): KAGVTQTPRYLIKTRGQQVTLSCSPISGHRSVSWYQQTPGQGLQFLFEYFSETQRNKGNFPGRFSGRQFSNSRSEMNVSTLELGDSALYLCASSLGTGGSGANVLTFGAGSRLTVL.